This T cell receptor beta chain was documented in a study of response to subunit inactivated influenza vaccine (dated by TCRdb to the late 2010s). As for the study more broadly: Deep quantitative T cell receptor repertoire profiling was used in the study to track responses to a trivalent subunit inactivated influenza vaccine.

With regard to this clonotype: Its antigen is not yet known. It has no much larger one-base neighbor in the sample; base qualities were not kept.

Study-wide findings and limitations: According to the authors, only a limited number of new T cells may be recruited by each seasonal influenza vaccination.

To prepare the library, RT-PCR was applied. Sequencer: Illumina HiSeq 2500. The public reads were reanalyzed by TCRdb: fastp trimming at Q25, MiXCR alignment, in-frame beta chains only. Identical CDR3 protein sequences are pooled into one entry, listed with their most common genes and DNA. The table for this sample lists about 580,000 distinct CDR3 sequences; 12% to 15% of them were counted only once. In total, the top ten clones hold roughly 10% of the sample. This specimen was PBMCs from blood, taken roughly 13 days after vaccination. The source of this sequence is a man aged 45-60 years who received an inactivated influenza vaccine. Donor details come from another sample of the same person, matched by shared clones.

CDR3 loop: CSARKTGGYNEQFF. The bases are TGCAGTGCTAGGAAGACAGGAGGCTACAATGAGCAGTTCTTC. Recombination joined TRBV20-1 with TRBJ2-1; the D region possibly corresponds to TRBD1 (6 bases align). The CDR3 contains 14 residues, cysteine and phenylalanine counted. Only the CDR3 part of the read is kept: 42 bases, read in frame from the first base. Taken from the germline V gene (reference sequence), the CDR1 and CDR2 loops are DFQATT and SNEGSKA. V is pared back by 3 bases and J by 3 bases, with 12 bases lying between the germline termini.